The sequence of this T cell receptor (beta chain) was determined in a study of Tregs in tolerant kidney transplant recipients. The CDR3 consists of 16 residues. V lost 0 bases, J lost 2 bases, and 4 bases stayed unmatched. Germline V lookup: CDR1 KGHSH, CDR2 LQKENI. Profiled with immunoSEQ multiplex PCR; TCRdb holds only in-frame clones, not every one. The sample carries approximately 260,000 clones, more than 65% recorded once. The receptor was derived from a human donor in good health. The V gene is TRBV18, the J gene TRBJ2-7, with 10 positions matching TRBD2. The sample consisted of CD4+ T cells from blood. CDR3 in DNA: TGTGCCAGCTCACCACCAGAAGCGGGGGGGACCTACGAGCAGTACTTC. The encoded protein is CASSPPEAGGTYEQYF.